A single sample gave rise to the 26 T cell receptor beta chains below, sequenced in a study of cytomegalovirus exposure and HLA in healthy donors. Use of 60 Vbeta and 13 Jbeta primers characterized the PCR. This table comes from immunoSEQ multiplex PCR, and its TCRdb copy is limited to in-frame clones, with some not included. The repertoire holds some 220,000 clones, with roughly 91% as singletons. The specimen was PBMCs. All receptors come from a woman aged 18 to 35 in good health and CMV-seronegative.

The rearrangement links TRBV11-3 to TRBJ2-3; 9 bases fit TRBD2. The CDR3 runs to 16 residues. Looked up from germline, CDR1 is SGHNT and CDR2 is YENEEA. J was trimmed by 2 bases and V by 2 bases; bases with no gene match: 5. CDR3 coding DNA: TGTGCCAGCAGCTTAATAGCGGGAGTCATCACAGATACGCAGTATTTT. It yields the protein CASSLIAGVITDTQYF.

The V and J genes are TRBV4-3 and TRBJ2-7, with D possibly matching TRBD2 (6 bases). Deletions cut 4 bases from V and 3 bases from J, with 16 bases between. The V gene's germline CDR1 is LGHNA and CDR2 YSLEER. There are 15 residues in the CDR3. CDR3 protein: CASSLGGSGYYEQYF. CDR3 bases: TGCGCCAGCAGCCTGGGGGGTAGCGGATACTACGAGCAGTACTTC.

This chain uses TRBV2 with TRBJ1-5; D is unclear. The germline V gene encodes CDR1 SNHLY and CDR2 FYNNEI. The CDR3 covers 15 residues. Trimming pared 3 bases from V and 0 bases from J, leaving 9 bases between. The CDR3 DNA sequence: TGTGCCAGCAGTGAGGGCGAAGATAGCAATCAGCCCCAGCATTTT. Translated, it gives CASSEGEDSNQPQHF. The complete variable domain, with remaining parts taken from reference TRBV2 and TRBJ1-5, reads EPEVTQTPSHQVTQMGQEVILRCVPISNHLYFYWYRQILGQKVEFLVSFYNNEISEKSEIFDDQFSVERPDGSNFTLKIRSTKLEDSAMYFCASSEGEDSNQPQHFGDGTRLSIL.

For the CDR3, the DNA is TGTGCCAGCAGCGTAGGGGAGTCCCCCAATCAGCCCCAGCATTTT. Protein sequence: CASSVGESPNQPQHF. This chain connects TRBV9 to TRBJ1-5; no clear D. The length of the CDR3 is 15 residues. V was cut by 0 bases and J by 3 bases, with 10 bases left in between. The germline CDR1 and CDR2 sequences are SGDLS and YYNGEE. Together with reference TRBV9 and TRBJ1-5, the CDR3 gives the full variable domain: DSGVTQTPKHLITATGQRVTLRCSPRSGDLSVYWYQQSLDQGLQFLIQYYNGEERAKGNILERFSAQQFPDLHSELNLSSLELGDSALYFCASSVGESPNQPQHFGDGTRLSIL.

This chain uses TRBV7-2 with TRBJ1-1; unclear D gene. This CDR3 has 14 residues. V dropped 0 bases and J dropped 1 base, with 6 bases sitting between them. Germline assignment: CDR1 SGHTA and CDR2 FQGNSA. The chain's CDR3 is CASSLAGRNTEAFF. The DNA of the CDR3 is TGTGCCAGCAGCTTAGCGGGCAGGAACACTGAAGCTTTCTTT.

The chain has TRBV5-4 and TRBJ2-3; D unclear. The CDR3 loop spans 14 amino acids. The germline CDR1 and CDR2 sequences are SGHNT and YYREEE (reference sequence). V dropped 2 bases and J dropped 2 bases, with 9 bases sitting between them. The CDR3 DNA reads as TGTGCCAGCAGCTTCACACTATTCACAGATACGCAGTATTTT. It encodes CASSFTLFTDTQYF.

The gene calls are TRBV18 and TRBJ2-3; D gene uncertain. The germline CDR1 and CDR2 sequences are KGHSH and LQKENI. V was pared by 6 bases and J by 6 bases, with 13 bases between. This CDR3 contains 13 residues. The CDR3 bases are TGTGCCAGCTCCGCCTCTCGGCGGGATACGCAGTATTTT. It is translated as CASSASRRDTQYF.

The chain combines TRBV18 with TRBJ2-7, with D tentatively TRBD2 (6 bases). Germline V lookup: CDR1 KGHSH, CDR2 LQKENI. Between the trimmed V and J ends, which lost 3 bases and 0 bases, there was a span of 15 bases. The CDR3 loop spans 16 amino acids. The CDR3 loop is CASSPWTGENSYEQYF. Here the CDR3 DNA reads TGTGCCAGCTCACCTTGGACGGGGGAGAACTCCTACGAGCAGTACTTC.

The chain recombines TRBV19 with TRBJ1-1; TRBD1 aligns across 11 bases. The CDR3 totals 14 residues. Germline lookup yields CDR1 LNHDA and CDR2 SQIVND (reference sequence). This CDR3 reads CATVGQGAETEAFF. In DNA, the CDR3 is TGTGCGACAGTCGGACAGGGGGCAGAGACTGAAGCTTTCTTT.

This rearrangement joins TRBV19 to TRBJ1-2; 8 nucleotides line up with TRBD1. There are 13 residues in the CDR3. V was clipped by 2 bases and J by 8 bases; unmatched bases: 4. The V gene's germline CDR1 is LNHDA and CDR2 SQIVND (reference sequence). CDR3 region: CASSIRTGSGYTF. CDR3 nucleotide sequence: TGTGCCAGTAGTATAAGGACAGGGAGCGGCTACACCTTC.

CDR3 sequence reads: CASSDLTKGQGNYGYTF. The DNA for the CDR3 is TGTGCCAGCAGTGACCTCACTAAGGGACAGGGCAACTATGGCTACACCTTC. The chain couples TRBV2 to TRBJ1-2; 9 nucleotides match TRBD1. The CDR3 has 17 amino acids. V dropped 3 bases and J dropped 2; count of bases not matched to a gene: 10. CDR1 is SNHLY and CDR2 is FYNNEI in the germline V gene.

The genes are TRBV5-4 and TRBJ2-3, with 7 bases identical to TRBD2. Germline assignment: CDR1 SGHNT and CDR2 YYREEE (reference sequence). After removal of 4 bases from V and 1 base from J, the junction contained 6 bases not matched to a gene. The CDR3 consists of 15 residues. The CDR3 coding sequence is TGTGCCAGCAGCCAGGGAGGGCCCGGCACAGATACGCAGTATTTT. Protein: CASSQGGPGTDTQYF.

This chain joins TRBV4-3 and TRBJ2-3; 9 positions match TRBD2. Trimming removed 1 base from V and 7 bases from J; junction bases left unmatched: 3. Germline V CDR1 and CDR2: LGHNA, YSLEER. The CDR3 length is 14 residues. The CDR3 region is CASSQGLAGYTQYF. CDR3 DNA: TGCGCCAGCAGCCAAGGCCTAGCGGGGTATACGCAGTATTTT.

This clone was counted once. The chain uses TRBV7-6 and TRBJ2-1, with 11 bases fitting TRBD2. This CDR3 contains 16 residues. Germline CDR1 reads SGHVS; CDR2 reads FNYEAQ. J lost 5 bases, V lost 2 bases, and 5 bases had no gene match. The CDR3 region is CASSLRPSGGNNEQFF. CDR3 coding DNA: TGTGCCAGCAGCTTACGGCCTAGCGGGGGGAACAATGAGCAGTTCTTC. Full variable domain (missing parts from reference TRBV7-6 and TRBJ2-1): GAGVSQSPRYKVTKRGQDVALRCDPISGHVSLYWYRQALGQGPEFLTYFNYEAQQDKSGLPNDRFSAERPEGSISTLTIQRTEQRDSAMYRCASSLRPSGGNNEQFFGPGTRLTVL.

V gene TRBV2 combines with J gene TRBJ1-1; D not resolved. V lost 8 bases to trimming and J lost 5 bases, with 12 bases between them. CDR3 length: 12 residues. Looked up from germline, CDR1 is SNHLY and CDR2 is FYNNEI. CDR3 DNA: TGTGCCAGCCACTATGACCTAACTGAAGCTTTCTTT. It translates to CASHYDLTEAFF.

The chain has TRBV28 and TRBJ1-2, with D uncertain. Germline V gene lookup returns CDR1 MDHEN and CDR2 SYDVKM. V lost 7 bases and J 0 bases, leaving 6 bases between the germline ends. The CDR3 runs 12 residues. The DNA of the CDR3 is TGTGCCAGCAAACGGTCTAACTATGGCTACACCTTC. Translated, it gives CASKRSNYGYTF.

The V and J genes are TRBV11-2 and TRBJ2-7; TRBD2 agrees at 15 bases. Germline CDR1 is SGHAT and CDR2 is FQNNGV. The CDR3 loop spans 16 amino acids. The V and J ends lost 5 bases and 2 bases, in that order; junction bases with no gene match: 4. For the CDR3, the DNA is TGTGCCAGCAGCCCCTGGACTAGCGGGGGGGCCTACGAGCAGTACTTC. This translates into CASSPWTSGGAYEQYF.

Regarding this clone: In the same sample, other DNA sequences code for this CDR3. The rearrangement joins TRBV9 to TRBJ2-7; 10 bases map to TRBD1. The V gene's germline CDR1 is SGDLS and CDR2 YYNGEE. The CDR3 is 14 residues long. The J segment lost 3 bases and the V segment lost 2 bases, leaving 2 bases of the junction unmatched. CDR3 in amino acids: CASSVGTGDYEQYF. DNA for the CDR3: TGTGCCAGCAGCGTCGGGACAGGGGACTACGAGCAGTACTTC. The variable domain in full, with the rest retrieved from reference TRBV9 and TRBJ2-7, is DSGVTQTPKHLITATGQRVTLRCSPRSGDLSVYWYQQSLDQGLQFLIQYYNGEERAKGNILERFSAQQFPDLHSELNLSSLELGDSALYFCASSVGTGDYEQYFGPGTRLTVT.

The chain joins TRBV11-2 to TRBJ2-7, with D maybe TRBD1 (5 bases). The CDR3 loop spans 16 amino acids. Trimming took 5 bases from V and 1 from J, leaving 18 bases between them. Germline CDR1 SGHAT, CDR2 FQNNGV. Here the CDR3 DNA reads TGTGCCAGCAGCCCGCTTTTATGGGGCGCGTCCTACGAGCAGTACTTC. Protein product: CASSPLLWGASYEQYF.

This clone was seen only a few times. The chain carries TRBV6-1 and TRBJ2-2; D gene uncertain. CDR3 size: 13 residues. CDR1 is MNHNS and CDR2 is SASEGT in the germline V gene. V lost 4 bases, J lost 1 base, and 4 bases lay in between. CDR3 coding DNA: TGTGCCAGCAGTGCTTTGAACACCGGGGAGCTGTTTTTT. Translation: CASSALNTGELFF.

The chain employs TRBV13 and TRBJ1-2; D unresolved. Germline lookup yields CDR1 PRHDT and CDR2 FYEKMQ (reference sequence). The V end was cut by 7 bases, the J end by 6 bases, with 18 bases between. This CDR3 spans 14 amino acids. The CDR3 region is CASTNFAQLHGYTF. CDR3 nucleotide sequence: TGTGCCAGCACCAATTTCGCACAGCTTCATGGCTACACCTTC.

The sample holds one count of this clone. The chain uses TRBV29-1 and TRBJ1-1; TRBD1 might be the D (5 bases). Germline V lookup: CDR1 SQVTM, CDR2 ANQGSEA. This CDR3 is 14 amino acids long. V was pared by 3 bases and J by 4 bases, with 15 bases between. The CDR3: CSVDGGGFGTEAFF. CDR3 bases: TGCAGCGTTGATGGGGGGGGGTTCGGCACTGAAGCTTTCTTT.

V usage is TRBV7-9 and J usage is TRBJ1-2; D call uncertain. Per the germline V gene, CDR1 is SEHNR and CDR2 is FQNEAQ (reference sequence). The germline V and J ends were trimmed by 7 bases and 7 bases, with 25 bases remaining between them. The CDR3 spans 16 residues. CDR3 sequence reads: CASKRGFGTIESGYTF. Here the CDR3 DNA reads TGTGCCAGCAAACGGGGATTTGGCACAATCGAGAGTGGCTACACCTTC. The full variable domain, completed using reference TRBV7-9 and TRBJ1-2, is DTGVSQNPRHKITKRGQNVTFRCDPISEHNRLYWYRQTLGQGPEFLTYFQNEAQLEKSRLLSDRFSAERPKGSFSTLEIQRTEQGDSAMYLCASKRGFGTIESGYTFGSGTRLTVV.

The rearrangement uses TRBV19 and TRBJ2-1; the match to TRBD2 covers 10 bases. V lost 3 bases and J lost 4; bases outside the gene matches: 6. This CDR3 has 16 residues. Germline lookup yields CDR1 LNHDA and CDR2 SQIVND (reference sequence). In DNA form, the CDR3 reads TGTGCCAGTAGTATGGGAGCGGGAGGGGTTTACAATGAGCAGTTCTTC. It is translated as CASSMGAGGVYNEQFF.

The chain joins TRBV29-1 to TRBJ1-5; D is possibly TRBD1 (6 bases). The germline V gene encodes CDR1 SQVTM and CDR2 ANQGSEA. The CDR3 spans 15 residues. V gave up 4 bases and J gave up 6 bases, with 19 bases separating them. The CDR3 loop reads CSVGNSTGLGQPQHF. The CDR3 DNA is TGCAGCGTTGGGAACTCGACAGGCTTGGGTCAGCCCCAGCATTTT.

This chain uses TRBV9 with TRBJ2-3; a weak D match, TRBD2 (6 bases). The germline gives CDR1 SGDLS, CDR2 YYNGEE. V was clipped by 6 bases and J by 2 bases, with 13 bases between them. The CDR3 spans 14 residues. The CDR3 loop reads CASTLGGNTDTQYF. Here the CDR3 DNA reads TGTGCCAGCACCCTGGGGGGAAACACAGATACGCAGTATTTT.